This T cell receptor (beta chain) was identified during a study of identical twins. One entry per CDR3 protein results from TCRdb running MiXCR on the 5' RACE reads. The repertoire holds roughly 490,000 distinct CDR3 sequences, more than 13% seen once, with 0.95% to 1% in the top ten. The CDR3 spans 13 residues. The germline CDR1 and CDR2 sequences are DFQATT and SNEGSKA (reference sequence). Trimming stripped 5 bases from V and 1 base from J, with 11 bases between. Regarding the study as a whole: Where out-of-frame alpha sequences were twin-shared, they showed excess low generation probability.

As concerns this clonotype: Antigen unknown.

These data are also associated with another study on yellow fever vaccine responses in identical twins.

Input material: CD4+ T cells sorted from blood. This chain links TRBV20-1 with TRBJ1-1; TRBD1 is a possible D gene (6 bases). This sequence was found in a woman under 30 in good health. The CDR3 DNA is TGCAGTGCTCTCGGACAGTCGAACACTGAAGCTTTCTTT. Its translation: CSALGQSNTEAFF.